This entry lists 25 T cell receptor beta chains sequenced from one sample in a study of cytomegalovirus exposure and HLA in healthy donors. 60 Vbeta and 13 Jbeta primers were used in PCR. The method was immunoSEQ multiplex PCR; TCRdb's version includes in-frame clones alone and lacks a portion of them. The table includes over 100,000 clones, 74% detected once. The sequenced material came from PBMCs. Source of these receptors: a human donor in good health.

The chain is built from TRBV6-6 and TRBJ2-7; 7 positions match TRBD1. The CDR3 is 14 amino acids. Germline assignment: CDR1 MNHNY and CDR2 SVGAGI (reference sequence). V trimming: 4 bases; J trimming: 9 bases; junction bases outside the gene matches: 12. The CDR3 sequence is CASSSDGTDRGQYF. Written as DNA, the CDR3 is TGTGCCAGCAGTTCCGATGGGACAGACCGGGGGCAGTACTTC.

The V gene is TRBV7-2, the J gene TRBJ2-7, with 8 bases that match TRBD2. CDR1 is SGHTA and CDR2 is FQGNSA in the germline V gene. Germline trimming cut 1 base from V and 6 bases from J; bases unmatched to any gene: 5. This CDR3 has 14 residues. The CDR3 is CASSLVAGKGEQYF. The CDR3, as DNA: TGTGCCAGCAGCTTAGTAGCGGGAAAAGGCGAGCAGTACTTC.

The CDR3 nucleotides are TGTGCCTGGAGTCCTCATAGTCTTTTTGGAAACACCATATATTTT. The encoded protein is CAWSPHSLFGNTIYF. V gene TRBV30 combines with J gene TRBJ1-3, with D uncertain. V was cut by 2 bases and J by 3 bases, with 14 bases left in between. This CDR3 has 15 amino acids. Germline assignment: CDR1 GTSNPN and CDR2 SVGIG (reference sequence).

This sequence joins TRBV4-2 and TRBJ2-3, with D maybe TRBD2 (5 bases). The germline V gene has CDR1 LGHNA and CDR2 YNFKEQ. CDR3 length: 15 residues. Trimming cost V 1 base and J 2 bases, with 10 bases left between them. The CDR3 sequence: CASSQGGSSTDTQYF. Here the CDR3 DNA reads TGTGCCAGCAGCCAAGGAGGGAGTTCCACAGATACGCAGTATTTT.

The rearrangement links TRBV28 to TRBJ2-5; TRBD2 aligns across 7 bases. This CDR3 contains 15 residues. V was clipped by 2 bases and J by 5 bases; unmatched bases: 8. From germline, CDR1 is MDHEN and CDR2 SYDVKM. CDR3 protein: CASSLNRLAGETQYF. CDR3 in DNA: TGTGCCAGCAGTTTAAACCGACTAGCTGGTGAGACCCAGTACTTC.

The V gene is TRBV14, the J gene TRBJ2-2; TRBD2 is a possible D gene (5 bases). V was trimmed by 0 bases and J by 5 bases, leaving 16 bases between them. Germline-derived CDR1 and CDR2 are SGHDN and FVKESK. The CDR3 totals 17 residues. CDR3 loop: CASSQDITRRGTGELFF. CDR3 sequence (DNA): TGTGCCAGCAGCCAAGACATAACCCGACGGGGAACCGGGGAGCTGTTTTTT.

This rearrangement joins TRBV28 to TRBJ1-5; TRBD1 matches at 8 bases. The CDR3 extends over 22 amino acids. The V and J ends lost 5 bases and 0 bases, in that order; junction bases with no gene match: 24. Germline V CDR1 and CDR2: MDHEN, SYDVKM. CDR3 coding DNA: TGTGCCAGCAGTCCCGGACAGGGTTGGAAGATGAAGCCCATGTCTAGCAATCAGCCCCAGCATTTT. Translating gives CASSPGQGWKMKPMSSNQPQHF. The full variable domain, in which reference TRBV28 and TRBJ1-5 provide the parts outside the CDR3, is DVKVTQSSRYLVKRTGEKVFLECVQDMDHENMFWYRQDPGLGLRLIYFSYDVKMKEKGDIPEGYSVSREKKERFSLILESASTNQTSMYLCASSPGQGWKMKPMSSNQPQHFGDGTRLSIL.

The chain recombines TRBV4-2 with TRBJ1-4, with 7 bases aligning to TRBD1. J gave up 5 bases and V 1 base, and 10 bases lay outside the gene matches. Germline values: CDR1 LGHNA, CDR2 YNFKEQ. The CDR3 has 17 residues. Here the CDR3 reads CASSQGSTGQPNEKLFF. The CDR3 DNA reads TGTGCCAGCAGCCAAGGGTCTACGGGACAGCCAAATGAAAAACTGTTTTTT.

The chain uses TRBV7-9 and TRBJ1-2; D is perhaps TRBD1 (6 bases). Trimming stripped 5 bases from V and 4 bases from J, with 11 bases between. Germline assignment: CDR1 SEHNR and CDR2 FQNEAQ (reference sequence). The CDR3 spans 13 residues. The CDR3 loop reads CASSAYRAYGYTF. DNA for the CDR3: TGTGCCAGCAGCGCCTACAGGGCCTATGGCTACACCTTC.

This chain joins TRBV4-2 and TRBJ2-1; 8 nucleotides match TRBD2. The CDR3 sequence is 18 residues long. V was pared by 4 bases and J by 1 base, with 12 bases of the junction left unmatched. CDR1 and CDR2 from the germline V gene are LGHNA and YNFKEQ. The CDR3 DNA reads TGTGCCAGCAGCCCCAACCCCCTACAGCGGGAGTCCTACAATGAGCAGTTCTTC. It is translated as CASSPNPLQRESYNEQFF.

The table lists this clone with a few counts. The rearrangement joins TRBV14 to TRBJ1-1, with 7 bases matching TRBD1. V was clipped by 4 bases and J by 0 bases; unmatched bases: 5. There are 15 residues in the CDR3. Germline CDR1 SGHDN, CDR2 FVKESK. The CDR3 spells CASSRRQGVNTEAFF. CDR3 nucleotide sequence: TGTGCCAGCAGCCGCCGACAGGGTGTGAACACTGAAGCTTTCTTT.

The J gene is TRBJ2-3, the V gene TRBV6-4, with a possible D match to TRBD1 (6 bases). Between the trimmed V and J ends, which lost 2 bases and 8 bases, there was a span of 20 bases. The length of the CDR3 is 16 residues. In germline, CDR1 is MRHNA, CDR2 SNTAGT. DNA for the CDR3: TGTGCCAGCAGTGACACAGATCGGACAGTCGGAGCTACGCAGTATTTT. Protein product: CASSDTDRTVGATQYF.

This sequence joins TRBV10-3 and TRBJ2-2; no firm D call. The CDR3 runs to 10 residues. Germline V gene sequence: CDR1 ENHRY, CDR2 SYGVKD. The CDR3 spells CHKMVGELFF. The CDR3 DNA reads as TGTCACAAGATGGTTGGGGAGCTGTTTTTT.

This clone was detected a few times. This chain joins TRBV11-2 and TRBJ2-7; TRBD2 matches at 10 bases. The V gene's germline CDR1 is SGHAT and CDR2 FQNNGV. This CDR3 has 17 amino acids. The V gene end was trimmed by 0 bases and the J gene end by 2 bases; junction bases not matched to a gene: 7. This CDR3 is CASSLDSGLARTYEQYF. The CDR3 nucleotides read TGTGCCAGCAGCTTAGATTCGGGACTAGCGAGAACCTACGAGCAGTACTTC.

DNA of the CDR3: TGTGCCAGCAGCAGGGCCCCGGGACAGGGGAACACTGAAGCTTTCTTT. Translation gives CASSRAPGQGNTEAFF. The V call is TRBV21-1, the J call TRBJ1-1; the tabulated D call, TRBD1, remains unverified against the DNA. TRBV21-1 is termed a pseudogene. This CDR3 spans 16 amino acids.

Only a few counts were recorded for this clone. The CDR3 nucleotides are TGTGCCAGCAGCTTATCCAGGGATCAGCCCCAGCATTTT. Protein product: CASSLSRDQPQHF. The chain recombines TRBV7-8 with TRBJ1-5; TRBD1 might be the D (5 bases). V lost 2 bases and J lost 5, with 7 bases in between. The CDR3 is 13 amino acids. CDR1 is SGHVS, CDR2 FQNEAQ, per germline.

This clone occurred a few times. Other DNA sequences within the sample encode an identical CDR3. V usage is TRBV27 and J usage is TRBJ1-3; D perhaps matches TRBD1 (5 bases). CDR3 size: 14 residues. V lost 6 bases and J lost 1, with 10 bases in between. The V gene's germline CDR1 is MNHEY and CDR2 SMNVEV (reference sequence). CDR3 bases: TGTGCCAGCAGCCTCCAGGGATCTGGAAACACCATATATTTT. Its protein product is CASSLQGSGNTIYF.

The chain has TRBV7-9 and TRBJ2-7; 14 bases map to TRBD2. CDR1 is SEHNR and CDR2 is FQNEAQ in the germline V gene (reference sequence). V lost 2 bases and J lost 3; bases outside the gene matches: 6. The CDR3 is made up of 17 amino acids. CDR3 region: CASSLTGLAGAFYEQYF. CDR3 bases: TGTGCCAGCAGCTTAACGGGACTAGCGGGAGCGTTCTACGAGCAGTACTTC.

The rearrangement links TRBV2 to TRBJ1-5; D might be TRBD1 (6 bases). Germline V gene data show CDR1 as SNHLY and CDR2 as FYNNEI. The CDR3 contains 15 residues. V was cut by 6 bases and J by 4 bases, with 16 bases left in between. CDR3 residues: CASRVSGQPNQPQHF. The CDR3 DNA reads TGTGCCAGCAGAGTATCCGGACAGCCAAATCAGCCCCAGCATTTT.

The chain uses TRBV28 and TRBJ1-4, with unresolved D. Trimming stripped 5 bases from V and 5 bases from J, with 12 bases between. The germline V gene has CDR1 MDHEN and CDR2 SYDVKM. The CDR3 runs 14 residues. CDR3 nucleotide sequence: TGTGCCAGCAGTGTGGCAGGAATAAATGAAAAACTGTTTTTT. Encoded protein: CASSVAGINEKLFF.

The chain recombines TRBV5-4 with TRBJ1-2; TRBD1 aligns across 7 bases. From germline, CDR1 is SGHNT and CDR2 YYREEE (reference sequence). CDR3 length: 12 amino acids. V was pared by 8 bases and J by 5 bases, with 6 bases of the junction left unmatched. The CDR3 region is CASGGTAYGYTF. The DNA for the CDR3 is TGTGCCAGTGGCGGGACAGCTTATGGCTACACCTTC.

The J gene is TRBJ2-7, the V gene TRBV25-1, with 11 bases matching TRBD2. Germline V gene lookup returns CDR1 MGHDK and CDR2 SYGVNS. The junction had 8 bases not matched to a gene; V was cut back by 6 bases and J by 4 bases. CDR3 size: 15 residues. This CDR3 is CASSPGTSGFYEQYF. The CDR3 nucleotides read TGTGCCAGCAGCCCCGGGACTAGCGGATTTTACGAGCAGTACTTC.

This CDR3 is CASSYRGGEKLFF. The CDR3, as DNA: TGTGCCAGCAGTTACAGGGGGGGTGAAAAACTGTTTTTT. This chain links TRBV7-9 with TRBJ1-4; 8 nucleotides line up with TRBD1. From germline, CDR1 is SEHNR and CDR2 FQNEAQ (reference sequence). The J segment lost 7 bases and the V segment lost 6 bases, leaving 4 bases of the junction unmatched. This CDR3 has 13 residues.

The gene calls are TRBV28 and TRBJ2-1; 7 positions match TRBD2. Germline V gives CDR1 MDHEN, CDR2 SYDVKM. Trimming cost V 3 bases and J 7 bases; bases outside gene matches: 12. CDR3 length: 16 residues. The CDR3 bases are TGTGCCAGCAGTTTTCTACGGGACTACCCATTTAATGAGCAGTTCTTC. The encoded protein is CASSFLRDYPFNEQFF.

V and J are TRBV6-1 and TRBJ1-5; no clear D. V lost 2 bases and J lost 4, with 6 bases in between. Germline V gene data show CDR1 as MNHNS and CDR2 as SASEGT. The CDR3 consists of 13 residues. The CDR3 sequence is CASSESSNQPQHF. The CDR3, as DNA: TGTGCCAGCAGTGAAAGTAGTAATCAGCCCCAGCATTTT.